This T cell receptor beta chain was sequenced during a study of memory B cells and T cells in multiple sclerosis. Notes on the study in general: Shared clonotype counts depended on differing compartment clone-set sizes and were normalized.

Produced via immunoSEQ multiplex PCR; TCRdb's table is partial and in-frame only. The sample yields 8,000 or so clones, about 60% seen once. This clone was seen a few times. No antigen is known for it. This CDR3 region has 14 residues. V was shortened by 0 bases and J by 7 bases, with 10 bases between the two germline ends. Germline V CDR1 and CDR2: MNHNS, SASEGT. Sequencing was carried out using memory (CD45RO+) CD8+ T cells from blood. This clonotype was obtained from a human donor with multiple sclerosis. The chain employs TRBV6-1 and TRBJ2-1; D unresolved. Here the CDR3 DNA reads TGTGCCAGCAGTGAAGCTCCTGACTTGAATGAGCAGTTCTTC. It specifies CASSEAPDLNEQFF.